Each of the 31 T cell receptor beta chains below was sequenced from the same sample in a study of blood T cell repertoires in COVID-19. Some clones are missing from TCRdb's copy, which holds only in-frame ones; the method was immunoSEQ multiplex PCR. Of some 160,000 clones detected, over 70% appear once; the ten largest clones hold roughly 3.4%. Sequencing was performed on PBMCs or T cells enriched from blood (not recorded which). These receptors all come from a woman aged 60-75 years who had recovered from COVID-19.

The chain carries TRBV7-2 and TRBJ2-5; D not resolved. Between the trimmed V and J ends, which lost 2 bases and 2 bases, there was a span of 9 bases. CDR1 is SGHTA and CDR2 is FQGNSA in the germline V gene. This CDR3 has 14 amino acids. CDR3 in DNA: TGTGCCAGCAGCTTATTTAGCCGACAAGAGACCCAGTACTTC. Encoded protein: CASSLFSRQETQYF. Supplemented by reference TRBV7-2 and TRBJ2-5, the full variable domain reads GAGVSQSPSNKVTEKGKDVELRCDPISGHTALYWYRQSLGQGLEFLIYFQGNSAPDKSGLPSDRFSAERTGGSVSTLTIQRTQQEDSAVYLCASSLFSRQETQYFGPGTRLLVL.

The genes are TRBV24-1 and TRBJ2-7, with 9 bases that match TRBD1. The CDR3 length is 15 residues. Germline V gives CDR1 KGHDR, CDR2 SFDVKD. V shed 4 bases, J shed 4 bases, and the junction held 7 bases outside the gene matches. CDR3 region: CATSESDRGGYEQYF. For the CDR3, the DNA is TGTGCCACCAGTGAATCCGACAGGGGGGGATACGAGCAGTACTTC.

The gene calls are TRBV2 and TRBJ1-4, with 7 bases fitting TRBD1. The CDR3 loop spans 16 amino acids. From germline, CDR1 is SNHLY and CDR2 FYNNEI. Losses at the gene ends were 5 bases for V and 8 bases for J; bases not matched to a gene: 14. The CDR3 here is CASSYPEQGMGEKLFF. For the CDR3, the DNA is TGTGCCAGCAGTTACCCCGAACAGGGGATGGGGGAAAAACTGTTTTTT.

The J gene is TRBJ2-5, the V gene TRBV5-1; D not certain. The length of the CDR3 is 12 residues. The germline V gene encodes CDR1 SGHRS and CDR2 YFSETQ. The germline V and J ends were trimmed by 4 bases and 4 bases, with 8 bases remaining between them. CDR3 region: CASSPSGETQYF. The CDR3 DNA is TGCGCCAGCAGCCCCTCCGGAGAGACCCAGTACTTC.

This clone was seen a handful of times. The J gene is TRBJ1-3, the V gene TRBV4-2, with 7 bases matching TRBD1. Trimming took 2 bases from V and 0 from J; bases not matched to a gene: 4. Germline V gene sequence: CDR1 LGHNA, CDR2 YNFKEQ. This CDR3 region has 16 residues. The CDR3 bases are TGTGCCAGCAGCCAAAGTACAGGGGACTCTGGAAACACCATATATTTT. As protein: CASSQSTGDSGNTIYF.

This clone was found a few times. The chain has TRBV5-5 and TRBJ1-5; the match to TRBD1 covers 7 bases. CDR1 is SGHKS and CDR2 is YYEKEE in the germline V gene (reference sequence). This CDR3 is built from 15 residues. Trimming removed 4 bases from V and 3 bases from J; junction bases left unmatched: 7. Here the CDR3 reads CASSVGTALNQPQHF. DNA for the CDR3: TGTGCCAGCAGCGTAGGGACAGCGCTCAATCAGCCCCAGCATTTT. Supplemented by reference TRBV5-5 and TRBJ1-5, the full variable domain reads DAGVTQSPTHLIKTRGQQVTLRCSPISGHKSVSWYQQVLGQGPQFIFQYYEKEERGRGNFPDRFSARQFPNYSSELNVNALLLGDSALYLCASSVGTALNQPQHFGDGTRLSIL.

The chain is built from TRBV27 and TRBJ2-7; 7 bases align to TRBD1. V shed 7 bases, J shed 1 base, and the junction held 7 bases outside the gene matches. This CDR3 spans 14 amino acids. Germline loops: CDR1 MNHEY, CDR2 SMNVEV (reference sequence). The DNA of the CDR3 is TGTGCCAGCAAACGACAGGGAACTTCCTACGAGCAGTACTTC. It encodes CASKRQGTSYEQYF.

The chain has TRBV7-9 and TRBJ2-1; TRBD1 aligns across 9 bases. This CDR3 is 16 amino acids long. CDR1 is SEHNR and CDR2 is FQNEAQ in the germline V gene (reference sequence). The junction had 5 bases not matched to a gene; V was cut back by 1 base and J by 4 bases. The CDR3 spells CASSLGRTGAYNEQFF. Written as DNA, the CDR3 is TGTGCCAGCAGCTTAGGGCGGACAGGGGCTTACAATGAGCAGTTCTTC.

V usage is TRBV6-5 and J usage is TRBJ2-7; possible D gene TRBD2, 7 bases. This CDR3 is 13 amino acids long. Germline loops: CDR1 MNHEY, CDR2 SVGAGI. Trimming removed 2 bases at V and 5 bases at J, with 10 bases between. The CDR3 region has the DNA TGTGCCAGCAGTTACGGGGGGGCCAACGAGCAGTACTTC. It yields the protein CASSYGGANEQYF.

V gene TRBV2 combines with J gene TRBJ2-3; possible D gene TRBD2, 5 bases. The CDR3 totals 15 residues. Germline CDR1 reads SNHLY; CDR2 reads FYNNEI. Trimming pared 1 base from V and 6 bases from J, leaving 14 bases between. CDR3 nucleotides: TGTGCCAGCAGTGAAGAAGGAGGACCATGGGATACGCAGTATTTT. As protein: CASSEEGGPWDTQYF. Complete variable domain (other parts from reference TRBV2 and TRBJ2-3): EPEVTQTPSHQVTQMGQEVILRCVPISNHLYFYWYRQILGQKVEFLVSFYNNEISEKSEIFDDQFSVERPDGSNFTLKIRSTKLEDSAMYFCASSEEGGPWDTQYFGPGTRLTVL.

V is TRBV19 and J is TRBJ1-1; a weak D match, TRBD1 (6 bases). Per germline, CDR1 LNHDA and CDR2 SQIVND (reference sequence). With 0 bases removed from V and 2 bases from J, the gap between germline ends came to 7 bases. This CDR3 is 14 amino acids long. The CDR3 protein is CASSIEGANTEAFF. CDR3 bases: TGTGCCAGTAGTATAGAGGGGGCAAACACTGAAGCTTTCTTT.

V gene TRBV14 combines with J gene TRBJ1-1; the D is unclear. Per the germline V gene, CDR1 is SGHDN and CDR2 is FVKESK. Trimming cost V 3 bases and J 4 bases, with 9 bases left between them. The CDR3 length is 13 residues. The CDR3 coding sequence is TGTGCCAGCAGCCATAACATAATCACTGAAGCTTTCTTT. Protein: CASSHNIITEAFF.

This clone was counted a few times. The V call is TRBV29-1, the J call TRBJ2-5; 10 nucleotides align to TRBD2. The CDR3 totals 14 residues. Germline V gene sequence: CDR1 SQVTM, CDR2 ANQGSEA. The junction had 6 bases not matched to a gene; V was cut back by 3 bases and J by 5 bases. CDR3 loop: CSVDASGGWETQYF. The CDR3 DNA reads TGCAGCGTTGATGCTAGCGGGGGCTGGGAGACCCAGTACTTC.

The chain links TRBV9 to TRBJ1-1; no clear D gene. The CDR3 is 15 residues long. V was cut by 3 bases and J by 0 bases, with 12 bases left in between. Germline V CDR1 and CDR2: SGDLS, YYNGEE. The CDR3 bases are TGTGCCAGCAGCGCCACACAGAGAATGAACACTGAAGCTTTCTTT. It yields the protein CASSATQRMNTEAFF.

The CDR3 loop reads CASSRLLEGNLSPLHF. Here the CDR3 DNA reads TGCGCCAGCAGCCGCTTACTGGAGGGTAACCTTTCACCCCTCCACTTT. This rearrangement joins TRBV4-1 to TRBJ1-6; D not resolved. Trimming shortened V by 4 bases and J by 9 bases, and 19 bases separated the two germline ends. The CDR3 has 16 residues. The germline gives CDR1 MGHRA, CDR2 YSYEKL.

V gene TRBV4-1 combines with J gene TRBJ2-7, with TRBD1 identical over 7 bases. Germline trimming cut 4 bases from V and 6 bases from J; bases unmatched to any gene: 9. Germline V lookup: CDR1 MGHRA, CDR2 YSYEKL. This CDR3 is 14 amino acids long. Written as DNA, the CDR3 is TGCGCCAGCAGCCTAGATGACAGGGTTCGCGAGCAGTACTTC. Amino acids: CASSLDDRVREQYF.

This sequence joins TRBV18 and TRBJ2-5; the D gene is possibly TRBD1 (5 bases). V shed 1 base and J shed 4 bases, with 7 bases lying between them. This CDR3 comprises 13 residues. Per the germline V gene, CDR1 is KGHSH and CDR2 is LQKENI. CDR3 bases: TGTGCCAGCTCACCACAGGGGTCAGAGACCCAGTACTTC. The encoded protein is CASSPQGSETQYF.

The chain has TRBV6-5 and TRBJ1-5; D uncertain. The CDR3 consists of 13 residues. V was shortened by 6 bases and J by 0 bases, with 6 bases between the two germline ends. Germline values: CDR1 MNHEY, CDR2 SVGAGI. CDR3 DNA sequence: TGTGCCAGCAGCGTTAATAGCAATCAGCCCCAGCATTTT. It codes for CASSVNSNQPQHF.

The chain uses TRBV9 and TRBJ2-2; possible D gene TRBD2, 5 bases. The CDR3 sequence is 14 residues long. V was cut by 5 bases and J by 2 bases, with 10 bases left in between. Germline CDR1 and CDR2: SGDLS and YYNGEE. The CDR3 here is CASRDGINTGELFF. DNA of the CDR3: TGTGCCAGCAGGGACGGGATTAACACCGGGGAGCTGTTTTTT.

For the CDR3, the DNA is TGTGCCAGCAGCCAAGGGGCCGGGACTAGGGGAATGAAGACCCAGTACTTC. It is translated as CASSQGAGTRGMKTQYF. This rearrangement joins TRBV4-2 to TRBJ2-5, with 8 bases aligning to TRBD2. The germline V gene has CDR1 LGHNA and CDR2 YNFKEQ. Losses at the gene ends were 1 base for V and 6 bases for J; bases not matched to a gene: 13. This CDR3 is 17 amino acids long.

The V and J genes are TRBV6-6 and TRBJ1-6; TRBD1 aligns across 7 bases. CDR1 is MNHNY, CDR2 SVGAGI, per germline (reference sequence). The CDR3 has 15 amino acids. Unmatched junction bases numbered 5, after V lost 4 bases and J lost 5 bases. The CDR3: CASSSRDSDNSPLHF. In DNA, the CDR3 is TGTGCCAGCAGTTCTAGGGACAGTGATAATTCACCCCTCCACTTT.

This chain links TRBV29-1 with TRBJ1-1; no clear D. V was shortened by 7 bases and J by 1 base, with 16 bases between the two germline ends. This CDR3 contains 14 residues. The germline V gene has CDR1 SQVTM and CDR2 ANQGSEA. The DNA of the CDR3 is TGCAGCGCCTATGGAGGCGGCCAGAACACTGAAGCTTTCTTT. Residues: CSAYGGGQNTEAFF.

The rearrangement uses TRBV29-1 and TRBJ1-4; D is unresolved. CDR1 is SQVTM, CDR2 ANQGSEA, per germline. The CDR3 totals 16 residues. V was trimmed by 4 bases and J by 0 bases, leaving 15 bases between them. This chain's CDR3 is CSVVFRISATNEKLFF. The CDR3 coding sequence is TGCAGCGTTGTCTTCAGAATATCTGCAACTAATGAAAAACTGTTTTTT.

The chain uses TRBV9 and TRBJ2-3; possibly TRBD2 for D (7 bases). This CDR3 has 15 amino acids. In germline, CDR1 is SGDLS, CDR2 YYNGEE. The V end lost 4 bases, the J end lost 5 bases, and 17 bases lay between the germline ends. The CDR3 nucleotides read TGTGCCAGCAGCCCCCTGGGGGGGCAGGGAGATACGCAGTATTTT. It translates to CASSPLGGQGDTQYF.

The gene calls are TRBV11-2 and TRBJ1-5, with 9 bases lining up with TRBD1. Per the germline V gene, CDR1 is SGHAT and CDR2 is FQNNGV. The CDR3 is made up of 15 amino acids. V dropped 5 bases and J dropped 3; count of bases not matched to a gene: 5. CDR3 region: CASSEGQGLNQPQHF. CDR3 coding DNA: TGTGCCAGCAGCGAGGGACAGGGCCTCAATCAGCCCCAGCATTTT.

This sequence joins TRBV6-2 or TRBV6-3 and TRBJ1-1; 9 bases are shared with TRBD1. The CDR3 contains 14 residues. Germline V gene data show CDR1 as MNHEY and CDR2 as SVGEGT. Losses at the gene ends were 5 bases for V and 4 bases for J; bases not matched to a gene: 5. CDR3 in DNA: TGTGCCAGCAGTACGGGACAGGGAAGCACTGAAGCTTTCTTT. Encoded protein: CASSTGQGSTEAFF.

A single count supports this clone. In DNA, the CDR3 is TGTGCCAGCGAGGACACGTCATCATACAATGAGCAGTTCTTC. Amino acids: CASEDTSSYNEQFF. The V call is TRBV6-5, the J call TRBJ2-1; tentative D call: TRBD1 (5 bases). The CDR3 sequence is 14 residues long. Trimming pared 8 bases from V and 4 bases from J, leaving 15 bases between. Germline V lookup: CDR1 MNHEY, CDR2 SVGAGI.

The chain has TRBV29-1 and TRBJ1-5; D possibly corresponds to TRBD1 (5 bases). The germline V gene encodes CDR1 SQVTM and CDR2 ANQGSEA. The CDR3 spans 15 residues. Trimming pared 4 bases from V and 2 bases from J, leaving 15 bases between. In DNA, the CDR3 is TGCAGCGTTGGGAACGGGGGTTACGGCAATCAGCCCCAGCATTTT. Its translation: CSVGNGGYGNQPQHF.

The gene calls are TRBV19 and TRBJ1-2; 7 positions match TRBD1. Germline V lookup: CDR1 LNHDA, CDR2 SQIVND (reference sequence). V lost 6 bases to trimming and J lost 8 bases; unmatched junction nucleotides: 3. The CDR3 has 11 amino acids. The CDR3 spells CASRRQGGYTF. In DNA, the CDR3 is TGTGCCAGTAGGAGACAGGGAGGCTACACCTTC. Full variable domain (outside the CDR3, taken from reference TRBV19 and TRBJ1-2): DGGITQSPKYLFRKEGQNVTLSCEQNLNHDAMYWYRQDPGQGLRLIYYSQIVNDFQKGDIAEGYSVSREKKESFPLTVTSAQKNPTAFYLCASRRQGGYTFGSGTRLTVV.

The V gene is TRBV6-1, the J gene TRBJ1-1, with 10 nucleotides matching TRBD1. Germline CDR1 is MNHNS and CDR2 is SASEGT. This CDR3 spans 16 amino acids. V was pared by 3 bases and J by 5 bases, with 9 bases of the junction left unmatched. CDR3 in amino acids: CASSDPGQGTGTEAFF. CDR3 nucleotide sequence: TGTGCCAGCAGTGACCCGGGACAGGGGACAGGGACTGAAGCTTTCTTT.

This clone was seen only a few times. The genes are TRBV5-5 and TRBJ2-7; TRBD2 matches at 7 bases. The CDR3 is 12 amino acids. Germline V gene sequence: CDR1 SGHKS, CDR2 YYEKEE (reference sequence). The junction had 4 bases not matched to a gene; V was cut back by 3 bases and J by 7 bases. CDR3 loop: CASSWPGGEQYF. The CDR3 region has the DNA TGTGCCAGCAGCTGGCCGGGAGGAGAGCAGTACTTC. Full variable domain (outside the CDR3, taken from reference TRBV5-5 and TRBJ2-7): DAGVTQSPTHLIKTRGQQVTLRCSPISGHKSVSWYQQVLGQGPQFIFQYYEKEERGRGNFPDRFSARQFPNYSSELNVNALLLGDSALYLCASSWPGGEQYFGPGTRLTVT.